Shown below are 3 T cell receptor beta chains from a single sample sequenced in a study of identical twins. A single record per CDR3 protein comes from TCRdb applying MiXCR to the 5' RACE reads. The data contain hundreds of thousands of distinct CDR3 sequences, 15% to 20% of them singletons. The same sample was also used in a study of T cells expressing NK-cell markers.

The sequencing input was PBMCs. All receptors derive from a woman in her late teens or twenties in good health.

The J gene is TRBJ2-3, the V gene TRBV20-1; D unclear. The CDR3 extends over 13 amino acids. CDR1 DFQATT and CDR2 SNEGSKA come from the germline V gene (reference sequence). Between the trimmed V and J ends, which lost 0 bases and 4 bases, there was a span of 8 bases. The CDR3 sequence is CSAREARADTQYF. In DNA form, the CDR3 reads TGCAGTGCTAGAGAAGCTAGGGCAGATACGCAGTATTTT.

The chain is built from TRBV27 and TRBJ1-1; D is possibly TRBD1 (5 bases). Germline CDR1 MNHEY, CDR2 SMNVEV (reference sequence). V was clipped by 7 bases and J by 1 base, with 13 bases between them. This CDR3 is built from 14 residues. The CDR3 spells CASKGGGRNTEAFF. In DNA, the CDR3 is TGTGCCAGCAAAGGCGGGGGGAGGAACACTGAAGCTTTCTTT.

The chain couples TRBV20-1 to TRBJ1-1; D unresolved. Germline V lookup: CDR1 DFQATT, CDR2 SNEGSKA (reference sequence). The CDR3 totals 13 residues. V was clipped by 1 base and J by 0 bases, with 6 bases between them. CDR3 nucleotide sequence: TGCAGTGCTAGAGGGGTGATGAACACTGAAGCTTTCTTT. Translating gives CSARGVMNTEAFF.